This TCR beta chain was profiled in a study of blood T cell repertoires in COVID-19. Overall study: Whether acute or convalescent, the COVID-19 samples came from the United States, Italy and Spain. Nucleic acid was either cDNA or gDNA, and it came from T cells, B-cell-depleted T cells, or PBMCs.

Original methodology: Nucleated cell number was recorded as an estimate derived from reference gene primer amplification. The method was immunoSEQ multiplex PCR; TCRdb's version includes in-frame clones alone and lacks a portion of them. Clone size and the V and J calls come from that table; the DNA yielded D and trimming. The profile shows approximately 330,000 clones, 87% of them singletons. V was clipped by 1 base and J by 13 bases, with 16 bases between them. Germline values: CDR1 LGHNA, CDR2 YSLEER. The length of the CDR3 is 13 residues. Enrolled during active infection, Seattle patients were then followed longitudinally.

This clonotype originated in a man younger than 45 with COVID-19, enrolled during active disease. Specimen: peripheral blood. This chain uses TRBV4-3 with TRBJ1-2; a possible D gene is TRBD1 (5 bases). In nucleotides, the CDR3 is TGCGCCAGCAGCCAAGTAGCGGGGGGTCCTACCACCTTC. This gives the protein CASSQVAGGPTTF.